This is a list of T cell receptor beta chains from one sample in a study of blood T cell repertoires in COVID-19. This table comes from immunoSEQ multiplex PCR, and its TCRdb copy is limited to in-frame clones, with some not included. This sample has under 300,000 clones; about nine tenths occur once, and the top ten carry about 2.5%. The sequenced sample consisted of PBMCs or T cells enriched from blood (not recorded which). These receptors were taken from a middle-aged woman with acute COVID-19. CDR3s leave out the opening cysteine and the closing phenylalanine or tryptophan. Fields, in order: V gene, J gene, CDR3 length, CDR3 protein.

TRBV12-5	TRBJ1-1	17	ASGRPLPLNRGLNTEAF
TRBV18	TRBJ1-5	13	ASSQTGGSNQPQH
TRBV5-6	TRBJ1-3	14	ASSFGEGISGNTIY
TRBV7-8	TRBJ1-2	12	ASSLAQGHYGYT
TRBV12-3/TRBV12-4	TRBJ1-2	9	ASSQGSGYT
TRBV2	TRBJ1-1	11	ASPGEGLTEAF
TRBV7-2	TRBJ2-1	13	ASSPGTGWNNEQF
TRBV2	TRBJ2-5	11	ASSGQPGEAQY
TRBV4-1	TRBJ2-7	13	ASSSRTAQDYEQY
TRBV6-5	TRBJ2-5	9	ASSNGETQY
TRBV2	TRBJ1-2	12	ASSAAAPDYGYT
TRBV6-1	TRBJ1-4	14	ASSDWDTGGYEKLF
TRBV7-9	TRBJ1-2	13	ASSRTPGGFDGYT
TRBV5-8	TRBJ2-5	16	ASTLGSIGLSSQETQY
TRBV20-1	TRBJ1-2	11	SASDTTSDGYT
TRBV6-5	TRBJ1-1	13	ASSPELETYTEAF
TRBV7-3	TRBJ2-2	9	ASSQGGELF
TRBV30	TRBJ2-2	9	AWTMTGELF
TRBV28	TRBJ2-7	11	ASSGGPTYEQY
TRBV9	TRBJ2-7	13	ASSLQPDSTYEQY
TRBV30	TRBJ1-2	9	AWSVEYGYT
TRBV2	TRBJ2-2	10	ASSDRGGELF
TRBV7-8	TRBJ1-2	13	ASSLGQGSTYGYT
TRBV29-1	TRBJ2-3	11	SVEGRVPDTQY
TRBV11-2	TRBJ1-2	14	ASSPLGGGRTLGYT
TRBV7-9	TRBJ2-7	13	ASSLGSGGRDEQY
TRBV27	TRBJ2-7	12	ASSELRDRYEQY
TRBV28	TRBJ2-2	11	ASGTLRDSRLF
TRBV27	TRBJ2-3	10	ASSKTGDTQY
TRBV6-1	TRBJ2-1	17	ASSVRGQGAILSYNEQF
TRBV7-9	TRBJ2-7	11	ASTVDTRYEQY
TRBV5-1	TRBJ1-2	13	ASSLDGTPDYGYT
TRBV15	TRBJ2-1	16	ATSRTYTSGGAGNEQF
TRBV14	TRBJ2-1	12	ASSASGGAREQF
TRBV7-9	TRBJ2-3	15	ASSLGGSSGGTDTQY
TRBV7-9	TRBJ2-2	15	ASSTWTSGGRSGELF
TRBV10-3	TRBJ2-7	13	AISESSSGGSEQY
TRBV10-3	TRBJ2-1	11	ATLTDDYNEQF
TRBV6-5	TRBJ1-2	13	ASSYSSSENYGYT
TRBV5-8	TRBJ1-5	12	ASSLTGLNQPQH
TRBV14	TRBJ1-6	13	ASSQGQGVNSPLH
TRBV9	TRBJ2-2	15	ASSARSGGAWTGELF
TRBV6-5	TRBJ1-1	12	ASRETGMNTEAF
TRBV6-6	TRBJ1-1	11	ASSYLRVTEAF
TRBV15	TRBJ2-7	13	ATSRGTGVVYEQY
TRBV10-3	TRBJ2-7	13	AIRFGQGANYEQY